The source of this TCR beta chain is a study of blood T cell repertoires in COVID-19. Sequencing was performed with immunoSEQ multiplex PCR; in TCRdb, only in-frame clones are kept and a portion is missing. The sample shows around 300,000 clones, 65% to 90% of them seen only once. Trimming shortened V by 7 bases and J by 4 bases, and 17 bases separated the two germline ends. This CDR3 spans 14 amino acids. Germline CDR1 and CDR2: SGHAT and FQNNGV. The sequenced sample was peripheral blood. The chain recombines TRBV11-2 with TRBJ2-7; a possible D gene is TRBD2 (7 bases). This clonotype was sampled from a woman aged 65 to 85 with COVID-19, enrolled during active disease. DNA of the CDR3: TGTGCCAGCACCTGGGGAGGGGGGGGATACGAGCAGTACTTC. Its protein is CASTWGGGGYEQYF.